The rows below give T cell receptor beta chains drawn from one sample of a study of control samples from healthy donors and cancer patients. The assay was immunoSEQ multiplex PCR, and TCRdb's table has in-frame clones only and misses some. The sample includes approximately 82,000 clones, approximately 93% of them seen just once. The sequencing sample was made of PBMCs. These receptors all stem from a woman in her forties with lung cancer. The CDR3 runs from the conserved cysteine through the conserved F or W. Fields, in order: J gene, D gene, clone size, V gene, CDR3 protein, CDR3 DNA. A D gene is named only where the DNA matches it firmly. Rows may omit the clone size; those that give it use once, few, many or a size class.

>TRBJ2-7|.|.|TRBV5-1
CASSLDSGYEQYF
TGCGCCAGCAGCTTGGATTCGGGCTACGAGCAGTACTTC
>TRBJ2-7|.|.|TRBV11-2
CASSLVGMSTLTGYEQYF
TGTGCCAGCAGCTTAGTAGGGATGAGTACCCTCACAGGGTACGAGCAGTACTTC
>TRBJ2-5|TRBD2|.|TRBV5-4
CASSSPIAGVETQYF
TGTGCCAGCAGCTCCCCGATAGCGGGGGTTGAGACCCAGTACTTC
>TRBJ1-2|.|.|TRBV5-1
CASSFWVGNYGYTF
TGCGCCAGCAGCTTTTGGGTGGGCAACTATGGCTACACCTTC
>TRBJ1-3|.|.|TRBV3-1/TRBV3-2
CASSPPADVPAGNTIYF
TGTGCCAGCAGCCCCCCAGCGGACGTGCCCGCTGGAAACACCATATATTTT
>TRBJ2-7|.|.|TRBV20-1
CSAWRGYEQYF
TGCAGTGCTTGGAGGGGCTACGAGCAGTACTTC
>TRBJ1-1|.|.|TRBV19
CASNPFGGATEAFF
TGTGCCAGTAACCCCTTCGGGGGCGCGACTGAAGCTTTCTTT
>TRBJ1-2|.|.|TRBV4-2
CASSQDPNGDNYGYTF
TGTGCCAGCAGCCAAGATCCCAATGGGGACAACTATGGCTACACCTTC
>TRBJ1-5|.|once|TRBV5-1
CASSLASGNQPQHF
TGCGCCAGCAGCTTGGCTTCAGGGAACCAGCCCCAGCATTTT
>TRBJ1-2|.|.|TRBV2
CASSEDPTVNYGYTF
TGTGCCAGCAGTGAAGACCCGACAGTTAACTATGGCTACACCTTC
>TRBJ2-7|TRBD1|.|TRBV5-6
CASSPIPGKGAYEQYF
TGTGCCAGCAGCCCCATTCCAGGGAAGGGGGCGTACGAGCAGTACTTC
>TRBJ2-3|TRBD1|.|TRBV10-3
CAISVGAGGADTQYF
TGTGCCATCAGTGTGGGGGCAGGGGGCGCAGATACGCAGTATTTT
>TRBJ2-2|.|.|TRBV3-1/TRBV3-2
CASSPVWDTGELFF
TGTGCCAGCAGCCCGGTGTGGGACACCGGGGAGCTGTTTTTT
>TRBJ2-5|.|.|TRBV5-5
CASSFLQETQYF
TGTGCCAGCAGCTTCCTCCAAGAGACCCAGTACTTC
>TRBJ2-3|.|.|TRBV5-1
CASSLGSAGLRDTQYF
TGCGCCAGCAGCTTGGGTTCGGCGGGGCTGAGAGATACGCAGTATTTT
>TRBJ1-5|TRBD1|.|TRBV27
CASSSDRTFNQPQHF
TGTGCCAGCAGTTCGGACAGGACCTTCAATCAGCCCCAGCATTTT
>TRBJ2-1|.|.|TRBV7-6
CASSNRVPHEQFF
TGTGCCAGCAGCAACAGGGTCCCCCATGAGCAGTTCTTC
>TRBJ1-1|.|.|TRBV4-1
CASTWDTEAFF
TGCGCCAGCACTTGGGACACTGAAGCTTTCTTT
>TRBJ1-3|.|.|TRBV28
CASTLGQALLSGNTIYF
TGTGCCAGCACACTAGGGCAGGCTTTGCTCTCTGGAAACACCATATATTTT
>TRBJ1-2|.|.|TRBV5-1
CASSGTSEGYGYTF
TGCGCCAGCAGCGGGACATCTGAGGGCTATGGCTACACCTTC
>TRBJ1-1|TRBD1|.|TRBV6-5
CASSRQGNTEAFF
TGTGCCAGCAGTCGACAGGGGAACACTGAAGCTTTCTTT
>TRBJ2-7|.|.|TRBV6-5
CASSYSMTGPSYEQYF
TGTGCCAGCAGTTACTCGATGACAGGACCCTCCTACGAGCAGTACTTC
>TRBJ1-6|.|.|TRBV11-2
CASSDLGSYNSPLHF
TGTGCCAGCAGCGATCTTGGCTCCTATAATTCACCCCTCCACTTT
>TRBJ1-2|.|.|TRBV7-8
CASSLRVPGGDYGYTF
TGTGCCAGCAGCTTAAGGGTTCCCGGGGGCGACTATGGCTACACCTTC
>TRBJ1-3|.|.|TRBV30
CAWSVPPSFSGNTIYF
TGTGCCTGGAGTGTACCCCCCTCCTTCTCTGGAAACACCATATATTTT
>TRBJ2-3|TRBD2|.|TRBV2
CASSERSGAYTQYF
TGTGCCAGCAGTGAAAGGAGCGGGGCGTATACGCAGTATTTT
>TRBJ2-5|.|.|TRBV28
CASSFTLGGPQETQYF
TGTGCCAGCAGTTTCACCCTAGGAGGTCCACAAGAGACCCAGTACTTC
>TRBJ2-1|.|.|TRBV29-1
CSVSTGNKYNEQFF
TGCAGCGTCTCGACAGGTAATAAGTACAATGAGCAGTTCTTC
>TRBJ2-2|TRBD1|few|TRBV28
CASSPRGQGVPGELFF
TGTGCCAGCAGCCCTAGGGGACAGGGAGTCCCCGGGGAGCTGTTTTTT
>TRBJ1-2|.|.|TRBV7-2
CASLASPRLRMGYGYTF
TGTGCCAGCTTAGCTTCCCCTCGGTTGAGAATGGGCTATGGCTACACCTTC
>TRBJ2-6|.|.|TRBV18
CASSPQGSSGANVLTF
TGTGCCAGCTCACCGCAGGGGAGCTCTGGGGCCAACGTCCTGACTTTC
>TRBJ2-3|TRBD2|once|TRBV7-2
CASSFRRGGTDTQYF
TGTGCCAGCAGCTTCCGACGCGGGGGGACAGATACGCAGTATTTT
>TRBJ2-7|TRBD1|.|TRBV3-1/TRBV3-2
CASSPGQGASYEQYF
TGTGCCAGCAGCCCAGGACAGGGGGCTTCCTACGAGCAGTACTTC
>TRBJ1-5|TRBD1|.|TRBV9
CASSAGQGKGQPQHF
TGTGCCAGCAGCGCGGGACAGGGGAAGGGGCAGCCCCAGCATTTT
>TRBJ1-2|TRBD1|.|TRBV7-9
CASSLVGQGAYGYTF
TGTGCCAGCAGCTTAGTGGGACAGGGTGCCTATGGCTACACCTTC
>TRBJ1-3|TRBD1|.|TRBV3-1/TRBV3-2
CASSQLGGTGDSGNTIYF
TGTGCCAGCAGCCAATTAGGGGGGACAGGGGACTCTGGAAACACCATATATTTT
>TRBJ1-2|.|.|TRBV7-8
CASSARRRTNYGYTF
TGTGCCAGCAGCGCCAGGCGACGGACGAACTATGGCTACACCTTC
>TRBJ1-5|.|once|TRBV19
CASSRLPGNQPQHF
TGTGCCAGTAGTCGACTTCCCGGCAATCAGCCCCAGCATTTT
>TRBJ1-2|.|.|TRBV9
CASSVAENYGYTF
TGTGCCAGCAGCGTGGCGGAGAACTATGGCTACACCTTC
>TRBJ1-2|TRBD1|.|TRBV6-5
CASSYRGRGYGYTF
TGTGCCAGCAGTTATAGGGGGCGCGGCTATGGCTACACCTTC
>TRBJ1-4|TRBD1|.|TRBV5-4
CASSEGQGNEKLFF
TGTGCCAGCAGCGAAGGACAGGGTAATGAAAAACTGTTTTTT
>TRBJ2-2|.|.|TRBV9
CASSRNTGELFF
TGTGCCAGCAGCAGAAACACCGGGGAGCTGTTTTTT
>TRBJ2-7|.|.|TRBV11-1
CASSLAQGHYEQYF
TGTGCCAGCAGCTTAGCGCAGGGGCACTACGAGCAGTACTTC
>TRBJ1-5|.|.|TRBV18
CASSMNREDPQHF
TGTGCCAGCTCAATGAACAGGGAGGATCCCCAGCATTTT
>TRBJ2-5|.|.|TRBV6-1
CASSEGSGAETQYF
TGTGCCAGCAGTGAAGGGTCAGGGGCCGAGACCCAGTACTTC
>TRBJ1-6|TRBD1|.|TRBV18
CASSLGQVTQAPLHF
TGTGCCAGCTCACTTGGACAGGTCACACAGGCACCCCTCCACTTT
>TRBJ1-6|TRBD1|.|TRBV3-1/TRBV3-2
CASSQEGTAYNSPLHF
TGTGCCAGCAGCCAAGAAGGGACAGCGTATAATTCACCCCTCCACTTT
>TRBJ1-5|.|.|TRBV11-2
CASSPKGFSNQPQHF
TGTGCCAGCAGCCCAAAGGGGTTTAGCAATCAGCCCCAGCATTTT
>TRBJ1-2|TRBD1|.|TRBV4-2
CASSQDWRDRGIYTF
TGTGCCAGCAGCCAAGACTGGCGGGACAGGGGGATCTACACCTTC
>TRBJ1-6|TRBD1|.|TRBV5-4
CASSTRQGGNSPLHF
TGTGCCAGCAGCACCAGACAGGGCGGTAATTCACCCCTCCACTTT
>TRBJ2-7|.|.|TRBV6-5
CASSYSKGATYEQYF
TGTGCCAGCAGTTACTCAAAAGGAGCAACCTACGAGCAGTACTTC
>TRBJ1-1|.|.|TRBV7-2
CASSFRRGGTEAFF
TGTGCCAGCAGCTTCCGCAGGGGAGGAACTGAAGCTTTCTTT
>TRBJ2-3|TRBD2|few|TRBV25-1
CASSAETSGINKGQYF
TGTGCCAGCAGTGCTGAGACTAGCGGGATTAACAAGGGGCAGTATTTT
>TRBJ1-6|.|.|TRBV6-5
CASSYPPRAGTLHF
TGTGCCAGCAGTTACCCCCCGCGAGCGGGAACCCTCCACTTT
>TRBJ1-1|.|.|TRBV18
CASSPPLARTEAFF
TGTGCCAGCTCACCACCTCTGGCGCGCACTGAAGCTTTCTTT